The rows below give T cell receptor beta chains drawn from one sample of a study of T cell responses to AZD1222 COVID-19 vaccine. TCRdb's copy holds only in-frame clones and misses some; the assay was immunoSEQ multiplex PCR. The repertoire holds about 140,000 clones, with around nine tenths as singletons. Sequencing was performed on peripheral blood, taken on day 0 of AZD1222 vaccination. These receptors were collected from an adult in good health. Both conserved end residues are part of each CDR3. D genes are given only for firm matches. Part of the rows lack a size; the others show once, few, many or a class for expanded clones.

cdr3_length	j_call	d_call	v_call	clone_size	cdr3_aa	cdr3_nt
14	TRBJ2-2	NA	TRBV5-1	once	CASSLGRNTGELFF	TGCGCCAGCAGCTTGGGGAGGAACACCGGGGAGCTGTTTTTT
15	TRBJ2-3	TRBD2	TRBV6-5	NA	CASSYVSGAKDTQYF	TGTGCCAGCAGTTACGTCAGCGGGGCCAAAGATACGCAGTATTTT
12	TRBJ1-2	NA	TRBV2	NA	CASRVQGYGYTF	TGTGCCAGCAGGGTACAGGGTTATGGCTACACCTTC
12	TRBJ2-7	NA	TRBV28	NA	CASSSTGFYEYF	TGTGCCAGCAGTTCAACAGGGTTCTACGAGTACTTC
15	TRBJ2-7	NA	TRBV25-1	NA	CASRENDRPIHEQYF	TGTGCCAGCAGAGAGAATGACAGACCCATCCACGAGCAGTACTTC
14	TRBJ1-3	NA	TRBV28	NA	CVSRKGSSGNTIYF	TGTGTATCAAGAAAAGGGAGTTCTGGAAACACCATATATTTT
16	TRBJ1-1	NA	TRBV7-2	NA	CASSLRGGRSSTEAFF	TGTGCCAGCAGCTTAAGAGGGGGGCGCAGCAGCACTGAAGCTTTCTTT
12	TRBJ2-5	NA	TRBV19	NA	CASSIDRETQYF	TGTGCCAGTAGTATAGATCGAGAGACCCAGTACTTC
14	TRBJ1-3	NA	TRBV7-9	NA	CASSRTGSGNTIYF	TGTGCCAGCAGCCGTACAGGCTCTGGAAACACCATATATTTT
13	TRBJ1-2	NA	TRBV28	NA	CAIRDSSNYGYTF	TGTGCCATCCGCGACAGTTCTAACTATGGCTACACCTTC
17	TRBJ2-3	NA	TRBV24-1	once	CATSDLGGASSTDTQYF	TGTGCCACCAGTGATTTGGGGGGGGCATCTAGCACAGATACGCAGTATTTT
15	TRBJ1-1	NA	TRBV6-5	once	CASRRSHQGNTEAFF	TGTGCCAGCAGAAGAAGCCACCAGGGGAACACTGAAGCTTTCTTT
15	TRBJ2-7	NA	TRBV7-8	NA	CASSSQGHVSYEQYF	TGTGCCAGCAGCTCCCAGGGACACGTCTCCTACGAGCAGTACTTC
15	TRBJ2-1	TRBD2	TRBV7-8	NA	CASSLAGGPYNEQFF	TGTGCCAGCAGCTTGGCGGGAGGGCCCTACAATGAGCAGTTCTTC
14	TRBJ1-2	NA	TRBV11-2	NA	CASSFNTGLDGYTF	TGTGCCAGCAGCTTCAACACAGGGCTGGATGGCTACACCTTC
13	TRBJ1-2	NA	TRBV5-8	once	CASSQTTWYGYTF	TGTGCCAGCAGCCAAACCACCTGGTATGGCTACACCTTC
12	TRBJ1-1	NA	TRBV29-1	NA	CSVDRGGTEAFF	TGCAGCGTTGACAGGGGAGGGACTGAAGCTTTCTTT
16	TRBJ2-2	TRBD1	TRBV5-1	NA	CASSFTGVKNTGELFF	TGCGCCAGCAGCTTTACAGGGGTGAAGAACACCGGGGAGCTGTTTTTT
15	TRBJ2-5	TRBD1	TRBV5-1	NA	CASSWTGGRQETQYF	TGCGCCAGCAGTTGGACAGGGGGTCGCCAAGAGACCCAGTACTTC
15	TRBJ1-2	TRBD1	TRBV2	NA	CASSEGTGGNYGYTF	TGTGCCAGCAGTGAAGGGACAGGGGGCAACTATGGCTACACCTTC
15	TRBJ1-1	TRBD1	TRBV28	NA	CASSHGQVRGTEAFF	TGTGCCAGCAGCCACGGACAGGTAAGGGGCACTGAAGCTTTCTTT
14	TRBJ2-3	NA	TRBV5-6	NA	CASSLASGTDTQYF	TGTGCCAGCAGCTTGGCTAGCGGCACAGATACGCAGTATTTT
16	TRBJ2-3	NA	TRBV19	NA	CASSIQSGGGTDTQYF	TGTGCCAGTAGTATTCAGTCCGGGGGCGGCACAGATACGCAGTATTTT
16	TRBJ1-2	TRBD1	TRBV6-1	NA	CASSEDQTGGGYGYTF	TGTGCCAGCAGTGAAGATCAGACAGGGGGCGGCTATGGCTACACCTTC
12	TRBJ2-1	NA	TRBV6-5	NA	CASSTDWREQFF	TGTGCCAGCAGTACGGACTGGCGTGAGCAGTTCTTC
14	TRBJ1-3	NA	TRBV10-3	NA	CAISESTTGNTIYF	TGTGCCATCAGTGAGTCGACAACTGGAAACACCATATATTTT
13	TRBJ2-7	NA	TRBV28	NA	CASSSTGRGEQYF	TGTGCCAGCAGTTCCACGGGTCGTGGGGAGCAGTACTTC
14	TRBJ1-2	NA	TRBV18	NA	CASSPPTGLSGYTF	TGTGCCAGCTCACCTCCGACGGGGTTAAGTGGCTACACCTTC
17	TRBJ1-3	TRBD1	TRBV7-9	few	CASSHVQGALHGNTIYF	TGTGCCAGCAGCCACGTGCAGGGGGCGCTTCATGGAAACACCATATATTTT
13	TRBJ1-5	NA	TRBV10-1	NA	CASSESGAQPQHF	TGCGCCAGCAGTGAGTCAGGGGCCCAGCCCCAGCATTTT
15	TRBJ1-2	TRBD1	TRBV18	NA	CASSSGTEGPYGYTF	TGTGCCAGCTCATCGGGGACAGAGGGCCCCTATGGCTACACCTTC
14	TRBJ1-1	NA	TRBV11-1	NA	CASTPGGGTAEAFF	TGTGCCAGCACCCCGGGGGGGGGAACCGCTGAAGCTTTCTTT
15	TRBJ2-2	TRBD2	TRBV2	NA	CASMGRGRYTGELFF	TGTGCCAGCATGGGGAGGGGACGATACACCGGGGAGCTGTTTTTT
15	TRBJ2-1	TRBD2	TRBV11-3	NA	CASSLGLAENNEQFF	TGTGCCAGCAGCCTCGGACTAGCGGAGAACAATGAGCAGTTCTTC
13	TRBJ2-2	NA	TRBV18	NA	CASSSSRDRELFF	TGTGCCAGCTCCTCCAGTAGAGACCGGGAGCTGTTTTTT
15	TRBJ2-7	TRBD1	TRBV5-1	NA	CASSLGGTGAYEQYF	TGCGCCAGCAGCTTGGGAGGTACAGGGGCCTACGAGCAGTACTTC
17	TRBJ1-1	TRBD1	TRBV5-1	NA	CASSLGGRGQVNTEAFF	TGCGCCAGCAGCTTGGGGGGCAGGGGGCAGGTGAACACTGAAGCTTTCTTT
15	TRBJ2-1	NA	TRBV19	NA	CASSVGWGQLLEQFF	TGTGCCAGTAGTGTTGGATGGGGTCAATTACTTGAGCAGTTCTTC
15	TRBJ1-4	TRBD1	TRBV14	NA	CASSQATGRVEKLFF	TGTGCCAGCAGCCAGGCGACAGGGAGAGTTGAAAAACTGTTTTTT
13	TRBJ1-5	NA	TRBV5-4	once	CASSLDRTQPQHF	TGTGCCAGCAGCTTGGACAGGACTCAGCCCCAGCATTTT
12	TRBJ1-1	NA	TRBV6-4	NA	CASRGEGTEAFF	TGTGCCAGCAGAGGGGAAGGGACTGAAGCTTTCTTT
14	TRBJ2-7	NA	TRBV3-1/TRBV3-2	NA	CASSQGTFSYEQYF	TGTGCCAGCAGCCAAGGGACGTTCTCCTACGAGCAGTACTTC
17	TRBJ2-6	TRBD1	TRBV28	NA	CASSNRGFRSGANVLTF	TGTGCCAGCAGTAACAGGGGATTTCGTTCTGGGGCCAACGTCCTGACTTTC
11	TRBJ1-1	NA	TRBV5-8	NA	CASSSGSEAFF	TGTGCCAGCAGCTCGGGCAGTGAAGCTTTCTTT